These T cell receptor beta chains were read from a single sample in a study of shared clonotypes between healthy human individuals. TCRdb keeps only in-frame clones here, not all; method: immunoSEQ multiplex PCR. The table lists approximately 500,000 clones, 79% of them singletons. Sequencing was performed on PBMCs. The receptor source for this set is a woman in her thirties or forties in good health. Some clones in this sample may be carry-over from other donors' samples. CDR3s include the opening cysteine and the closing phenylalanine or tryptophan. The D gene is left open where the match is weak. Expanded clones are given a class, and other clones once, few, many or no size at all.

TRBD1	TRBV7-8	.	TRBJ2-2	TGTGCCAGCAAACAGGGGGCGGCTAGGCCCGGGGAGCTGTTTTTT	CASKQGAARPGELFF
.	TRBV7-9	.	TRBJ1-3	TGTGCCAGCAGCTTAGCAGGGACACCTTACTATTTT	CASSLAGTPYYF
.	TRBV6-5	many	TRBJ2-5	TGTGCCCTACCTCCCCGGGGCGGCGTTGGGGAGACCCAGTACTTC	CALPPRGGVGETQYF
TRBD1	TRBV5-1	.	TRBJ1-5	TGCGCCAGCAGCGTACAGGGGGGAGATCAGCCCCAGCATTTT	CASSVQGGDQPQHF
.	TRBV30	.	TRBJ1-3	TGTGCCTGGAGTGTAGACGTCTTCTCTGGAAACACCATATATTTT	CAWSVDVFSGNTIYF
.	TRBV19	.	TRBJ2-2	TGTGCCAGTAGTGGAACAGGGATTGCCGGGGAGCTGTTTTTT	CASSGTGIAGELFF
TRBD2	TRBV28	.	TRBJ2-1	TGTGCCAGCAGTTTACCTATTGGAGCGGGAGGTGGGAATGAGCAGTTCTTC	CASSLPIGAGGGNEQFF
TRBD2	TRBV7-9	.	TRBJ2-1	TGTGCCAGCAGCCGACTAGCCAAGTCCTACAATGAGCAGTTCTTC	CASSRLAKSYNEQFF
TRBD2	TRBV27	.	TRBJ2-1	TGTGCCAGCAGTTTAGGCCCCCTTCCCGGGACTAGCGGGAGAAATGAGCAGTTCTTC	CASSLGPLPGTSGRNEQFF
.	TRBV11-3	.	TRBJ2-3	TGTGCCAGCAGCTTAGGTACCAGCACAGATACGCAGTATTTT	CASSLGTSTDTQYF